The next 8 T cell receptor beta chains were all read from a single sample in a study of blood T cell repertoires in COVID-19. Generated by immunoSEQ multiplex PCR, the TCRdb table keeps only in-frame clones and is missing some. The sample shows 350,000 to 450,000 clones, approximately 91% of them seen only once. Sequenced material: PBMCs or T cells enriched from blood (not recorded which). These TCRs come from a young woman who had been exposed to COVID-19.

V gene TRBV27 combines with J gene TRBJ2-1; 10 bases line up with TRBD2. V shed 2 bases, J shed 10 bases, and the junction held 8 bases outside the gene matches. Germline V gives CDR1 MNHEY, CDR2 SMNVEV (reference sequence). CDR3 length equals 15 residues. CDR3 region: CASSLRASGSWEQFF. In nucleotides, the CDR3 is TGTGCCAGCAGTTTACGGGCTAGCGGGAGTTGGGAGCAGTTCTTC.

This chain connects TRBV2 to TRBJ2-1; the D gene is possibly TRBD1 (5 bases). Germline loops: CDR1 SNHLY, CDR2 FYNNEI. The CDR3 is 15 amino acids. Trimming took 6 bases from V and 7 from J, leaving 19 bases between them. The CDR3 loop is CASSLLGRESNEQFF. The DNA for the CDR3 is TGTGCCAGCAGCCTCTTGGGCAGGGAATCGAATGAGCAGTTCTTC.

V gene TRBV10-1 combines with J gene TRBJ1-4; 7 bases map to TRBD1. This CDR3 is built from 14 residues. Germline V CDR1 and CDR2: WNHNN, SYGVQD (reference sequence). V was clipped by 6 bases and J by 4 bases; unmatched bases: 5. The DNA for the CDR3 is TGCGCCAGCAGATCGGACAGGAGTAATGAAAAACTGTTTTTT. This sequence encodes CASRSDRSNEKLFF.

V usage is TRBV28 and J usage is TRBJ2-3, with 7 bases that match TRBD2. This CDR3 has 17 amino acids. The V gene end was trimmed by 2 bases and the J gene end by 4 bases; junction bases not matched to a gene: 12. Per the germline V gene, CDR1 is MDHEN and CDR2 is SYDVKM. This chain's CDR3 is CASSLSEAGDTSDTQYF. The CDR3 DNA follows: TGTGCCAGCAGTTTAAGTGAGGCGGGAGACACGTCAGATACGCAGTATTTT.

The genes are TRBV11-2 and TRBJ1-2; 10 bases are shared with TRBD1. The CDR3 spans 16 residues. Trimming at V came to 0 bases and at J to 6 bases, leaving 7 bases not matched to a gene. Germline loops: CDR1 SGHAT, CDR2 FQNNGV. CDR3: CASSLDRDRGLNGYTF. The DNA for the CDR3 is TGTGCCAGCAGCTTAGATCGCGACAGGGGGCTAAATGGCTACACCTTC.

On this clone: This same CDR3 is encoded by further DNA sequences in the sample. The chain combines TRBV12-3 or TRBV12-4 with TRBJ2-2; D gene unclear. This CDR3 is 11 amino acids long. With 4 bases removed from V and 8 bases from J, the gap between germline ends came to 5 bases. The DNA of the CDR3 is TGTGCCAGCAGTTACTCGGGGGAGCTGTTTTTT. It yields the protein CASSYSGELFF.

This clone appeared a single time. The chain uses TRBV4-2 and TRBJ1-5; unclear D gene. CDR1 LGHNA and CDR2 YNFKEQ come from the germline V gene. Trimming removed 0 bases from V and 7 bases from J, with 10 bases in between. This CDR3 has 14 amino acids. The DNA for the CDR3 is TGTGCCAGCAGCCAAGATAGACACCGACAGCCCCAGCATTTT. Translating it yields CASSQDRHRQPQHF.

This clone has just a few counts. This chain links TRBV9 with TRBJ1-2, with TRBD1 as a possible D gene (6 bases). The CDR3 is 15 residues long. Trimming cost V 3 bases and J 7 bases, with 19 bases left between them. Germline V gene sequence: CDR1 SGDLS, CDR2 YYNGEE. The CDR3 sequence: CASSDVTGLLSGYTF. The CDR3 bases are TGTGCCAGCAGCGATGTCACAGGGCTTCTTTCTGGCTACACCTTC.